This T cell receptor (beta chain) was obtained from a study of tumor-infiltrating lymphocytes in primary liver carcinoma. As for the study in general: Enrolled patients were male and female, aged 30 to 69 years. There were tumors of stage T1-T3 N0M0, each 4.2 to 10 cm across.

This CDR3 region has 13 residues. Germline assignment: CDR1 MNHNY and CDR2 SVGAGI (reference sequence). Each 20-30 mg portion of unsorted bulk tissue served as the source for co-extraction of RNA and DNA. Reverse transcription of roughly 480 ng total RNA with a constant-region primer produced TCR beta cDNA. ARM-PCR was slightly modified, and three nested multiplex PCR rounds with it gave rise to the TCR beta libraries. Use of TRBV1-TRBV30 forward primers with a C-beta reverse primer characterized the first two PCR rounds, which lasted around 9 cycles each. MiXCR, run by TCRdb on the multiplex PCR reads, gives a single entry per CDR3 protein. The data hold some 130,000 distinct CDR3 sequences, with approximately 68% observed a single time. About this clonotype itself: The antigen remains undetermined. One end of the junction is discordant with germline, which a read error may explain.

Study observations and caveats: Tumor specimens were characterized by a significantly higher top-250-clone fraction than blood (p = 0.039).

Sample: tumor-adjacent normal liver tissue. The chain links TRBV6-6 to TRBJ2-6, with D perhaps TRBD1 (5 bases). This sequence originates from a woman in her sixties with primary liver carcinoma and hepatitis B virus infection. The CDR3 loop reads CASSLPGANALTF. The DNA for the CDR3 is TGTGCCAGCAGTCTACCTGGGGCCAACGCCCTGACTTTT.